These 21 T cell receptor beta chains came from one sample sequenced in a study of beta chain features in type 1 diabetes. Sequencing targeted expressed TCRB transcripts, as all isolated RNA had been reverse transcribed. Assay used: immunoSEQ multiplex PCR; TCRdb lists only in-frame clones, some missing. The sample yields under 950,000 clones, about a sixth seen once. Sequenced sample: naive CD4+ T cells from blood. Receptor source: a woman between 18 and 30 years old in good health.

This clone showed up just a few times. The chain is built from TRBV19 and TRBJ2-2, with D hard to call. The CDR3 is 13 amino acids. The V end lost 1 base, the J end lost 7 bases, and 7 bases lay between the germline ends. CDR1 is LNHDA, CDR2 SQIVND, per germline (reference sequence). This CDR3 is CASSIAGGGELFF. The CDR3 bases are TGTGCCAGTAGTATAGCTGGCGGCGGGGAGCTGTTTTTT.

This clone was observed a few times. J is TRBJ2-3 and V is TRBV28; possibly TRBD1 for D (5 bases). The CDR3 length is 12 residues. Trimming took off 2 bases at V and 7 bases at J, with 7 bases between the two ends. Per the germline V gene, CDR1 is MDHEN and CDR2 is SYDVKM. This CDR3 is CASSLTGHTQYF. Here the CDR3 DNA reads TGTGCCAGCAGTTTAACAGGCCATACGCAGTATTTT.

About this clone itself: Other DNA sequences from this sample encode an identical CDR3 as well. V gene TRBV15 combines with J gene TRBJ2-7; D ambiguous. Trimming took off 0 bases at V and 3 bases at J, with 6 bases between the two ends. CDR1 is LNHNV, CDR2 YYDKDF, per germline (reference sequence). The CDR3 extends over 13 amino acids. Here the CDR3 reads CATSRDYYYEQYF. As DNA, the CDR3 is TGTGCCACCAGCAGAGATTACTACTACGAGCAGTACTTC.

The chain combines TRBV13 with TRBJ2-2, with D possibly matching TRBD2 (6 bases). The CDR3 is 16 amino acids. The germline V gene has CDR1 PRHDT and CDR2 FYEKMQ (reference sequence). Trimming removed 3 bases from V and 1 base from J, with 12 bases in between. In DNA, the CDR3 is TGTGCCAGCAGCTTCAGGAGGGTTCTGAACACCGGGGAGCTGTTTTTT. This encodes CASSFRRVLNTGELFF.

The V call is TRBV19, the J call TRBJ2-3; tentatively, D is TRBD2 (6 bases). CDR1 is LNHDA, CDR2 SQIVND, per germline (reference sequence). This CDR3 contains 15 residues. With 5 bases removed from V and 5 bases from J, the gap between germline ends came to 17 bases. This CDR3 is CASSRLSSGEDTQYF. The CDR3 DNA reads TGTGCCAGTAGTCGTCTGTCATCGGGGGAAGATACGCAGTATTTT.

The chain is built from TRBV21-1 and TRBJ2-7; TRBD2 is the table's D call and was not checked against the DNA. TRBV21-1 is flagged as a pseudogene. The CDR3 runs to 22 residues. The CDR3 DNA sequence: TGTGCCAGCAGCAAAAGACGTCCCCTAAGTCAGCTGGAGCGGACGCGCTCCTACGAGCAGTACTTC. Its translation: CASSKRRPLSQLERTRSYEQYF.

The chain employs TRBV7-2 and TRBJ2-7, with 7 bases that match TRBD2. The CDR3 loop spans 15 amino acids. The trim removed 3 bases at V and 0 bases at J, leaving 5 bases unmatched. The V gene's germline CDR1 is SGHTA and CDR2 FQGNSA. The CDR3: CASSLLAATSYEQYF. CDR3 nucleotide sequence: TGTGCCAGCAGCTTGCTAGCGGCAACCTCCTACGAGCAGTACTTC.

V gene TRBV19 combines with J gene TRBJ2-7; D remains unclear. There are 13 residues in the CDR3. Germline V gene data show CDR1 as LNHDA and CDR2 as SQIVND (reference sequence). V lost 6 bases and J lost 0, with 9 bases in between. CDR3 sequence: CASRRSSSYEQYF. Written as DNA, the CDR3 is TGTGCCAGTAGGCGGTCGAGCTCCTACGAGCAGTACTTC.

The chain employs TRBV4-3 and TRBJ2-3; D is tentatively TRBD1 or TRBD2 (7 bases each). Germline-derived CDR1 and CDR2 are LGHNA and YSLEER. Trimming cost V 5 bases and J 1 base, with 10 bases left between them. The CDR3 has 14 amino acids. CDR3 sequence (DNA): TGCGCCAGCAGCTCAGGGGGGGGCACAGATACGCAGTATTTT. Translating gives CASSSGGGTDTQYF.

The V call is TRBV7-9, the J call TRBJ1-1; TRBD1 is a possible D gene (5 bases). Trimming took off 5 bases at V and 5 bases at J, with 18 bases between the two ends. The V gene's germline CDR1 is SEHNR and CDR2 FQNEAQ (reference sequence). The CDR3 is 15 residues long. CDR3 DNA sequence: TGTGCCAGCAGCCGAAAGACGGCAGGGAGTACTGAAGCTTTCTTT. This sequence encodes CASSRKTAGSTEAFF. Full variable domain (outside the CDR3, taken from reference TRBV7-9 and TRBJ1-1): DTGVSQNPRHKITKRGQNVTFRCDPISEHNRLYWYRQTLGQGPEFLTYFQNEAQLEKSRLLSDRFSAERPKGSFSTLEIQRTEQGDSAMYLCASSRKTAGSTEAFFGQGTRLTVV.

This chain joins TRBV19 and TRBJ1-4; D is ambiguous. Germline-derived CDR1 and CDR2 are LNHDA and SQIVND (reference sequence). CDR3 length: 12 amino acids. V lost 8 bases, J lost 8 bases, and 12 bases lay in between. Here the CDR3 reads CASGGRMEKLFF. The CDR3 region has the DNA TGTGCCAGTGGCGGTAGGATGGAAAAACTGTTTTTT.

The gene calls are TRBV7-2 and TRBJ2-1; D gene uncertain. Germline values: CDR1 SGHTA, CDR2 FQGNSA. Between the trimmed V and J ends, which lost 1 base and 0 bases, there was a span of 7 bases. CDR3 size: 15 residues. The CDR3 nucleotides are TGTGCCAGCAGCTTAGACCCCAGCTCCTACAATGAGCAGTTCTTC. Translating it yields CASSLDPSSYNEQFF.

J is TRBJ2-7 and V is TRBV11-2; 8 bases are a match to TRBD1. The CDR3 runs to 16 residues. V was pared by 5 bases and J by 3 bases, with 12 bases of the junction left unmatched. Germline loops: CDR1 SGHAT, CDR2 FQNNGV. CDR3 DNA: TGTGCCAGCAGCACCCTCCCCAGGGGGCGGTTCTACGAGCAGTACTTC. Translated, it gives CASSTLPRGRFYEQYF.

This clone was observed a handful of times. The chain has TRBV29-1 and TRBJ2-7, with a weak D call TRBD1 (6 bases). V shed 4 bases and J shed 2 bases, with 12 bases lying between them. CDR3 length: 13 residues. Germline V CDR1 and CDR2: SQVTM, ANQGSEA. CDR3 protein: CSVGADRTYEQYF. CDR3 DNA: TGCAGCGTTGGCGCTGACAGGACCTACGAGCAGTACTTC.

Only a few counts were recorded for this clone. The DNA for the CDR3 is TGTGCCAGCAGTAGACTAGCGGGAGGAGGGATACAGTTCTTC. This sequence encodes CASSRLAGGGIQFF. The chain employs TRBV27 and TRBJ2-1, with 13 bases that match TRBD2. This CDR3 is 14 amino acids long. V was pared by 5 bases and J by 13 bases, with 8 bases of the junction left unmatched. Germline assignment: CDR1 MNHEY and CDR2 SMNVEV (reference sequence).

The V and J genes are TRBV9 and TRBJ2-1, with D perhaps matching TRBD2 (5 bases). The CDR3 totals 14 residues. V was clipped by 0 bases and J by 7 bases, with 11 bases between them. CDR1 SGDLS and CDR2 YYNGEE come from the germline V gene. The CDR3 is CASSVEASRNEQFF. The DNA of the CDR3 is TGTGCCAGCAGCGTAGAGGCTAGCAGAAATGAGCAGTTCTTC.

In its sample, this clone was seen a few times. This chain joins TRBV19 and TRBJ2-5; unclear D gene. V dropped 6 bases and J dropped 3 bases, with 11 bases sitting between them. The CDR3 contains 13 residues. Germline CDR1 and CDR2: LNHDA and SQIVND (reference sequence). The CDR3 is CASSVTVEETQYF. The DNA for the CDR3 is TGTGCCAGTAGCGTGACTGTGGAAGAGACCCAGTACTTC.

This clone was counted only a few times. The chain is built from TRBV7-2 and TRBJ2-5; TRBD2 agrees at 7 bases. CDR3 length equals 13 residues. V lost 5 bases and J lost 4; bases outside the gene matches: 4. Germline CDR1 is SGHTA and CDR2 is FQGNSA. This chain's CDR3 is CASSKRDAETQYF. The CDR3 region has the DNA TGTGCCAGCAGCAAGCGGGACGCAGAGACCCAGTACTTC.

This clone turned up a few times. The J gene is TRBJ2-7, the V gene TRBV4-3; D gene ambiguous. There are 15 residues in the CDR3. Per the germline V gene, CDR1 is LGHNA and CDR2 is YSLEER. With 0 bases removed from V and 0 bases from J, the gap between germline ends came to 9 bases. CDR3 loop: CASSQDPDNSYEQYF. CDR3 DNA sequence: TGCGCCAGCAGCCAAGATCCCGACAACTCCTACGAGCAGTACTTC.

This clone was counted a few times. The V gene is TRBV29-1, the J gene TRBJ2-1; TRBD2 aligns across 11 bases. The CDR3 is made up of 16 amino acids. The V gene end was trimmed by 7 bases and the J gene end by 8 bases; junction bases not matched to a gene: 16. Germline CDR1 and CDR2: SQVTM and ANQGSEA. The CDR3 coding sequence is TGCAGCGCAGGATTGACTAGCGGGATTTATTTGGATGAGCAGTTCTTC. Amino acids: CSAGLTSGIYLDEQFF.

In this sample, this clone turned up a few times. The rearrangement uses TRBV18 and TRBJ2-3; 11 bases map to TRBD2. Germline values: CDR1 KGHSH, CDR2 LQKENI. The trim removed 6 bases at V and 0 bases at J, leaving 8 bases unmatched. The CDR3 sequence is 17 residues long. CDR3 in DNA: TGTGCCAGCTCCCGTAGCGGGAGGGCCAAGAGCACAGATACGCAGTATTTT. This translates into CASSRSGRAKSTDTQYF.